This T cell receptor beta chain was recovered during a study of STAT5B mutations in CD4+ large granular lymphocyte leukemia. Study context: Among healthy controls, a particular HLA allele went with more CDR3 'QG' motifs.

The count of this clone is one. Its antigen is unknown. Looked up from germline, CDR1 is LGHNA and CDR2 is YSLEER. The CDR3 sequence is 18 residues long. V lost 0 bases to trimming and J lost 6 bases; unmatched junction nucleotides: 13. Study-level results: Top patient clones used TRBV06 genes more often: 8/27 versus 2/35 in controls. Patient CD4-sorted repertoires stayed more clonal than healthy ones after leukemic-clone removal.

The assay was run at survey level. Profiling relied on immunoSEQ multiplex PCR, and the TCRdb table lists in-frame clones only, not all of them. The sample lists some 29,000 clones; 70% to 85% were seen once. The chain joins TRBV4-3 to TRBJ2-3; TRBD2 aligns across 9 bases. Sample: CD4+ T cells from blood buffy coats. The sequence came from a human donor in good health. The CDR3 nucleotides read TGCGCCAGCAGCCAAGATCTTAGTAGCGGGGGTGACCTCGATACGCAGTATTTT. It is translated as CASSQDLSSGGDLDTQYF.